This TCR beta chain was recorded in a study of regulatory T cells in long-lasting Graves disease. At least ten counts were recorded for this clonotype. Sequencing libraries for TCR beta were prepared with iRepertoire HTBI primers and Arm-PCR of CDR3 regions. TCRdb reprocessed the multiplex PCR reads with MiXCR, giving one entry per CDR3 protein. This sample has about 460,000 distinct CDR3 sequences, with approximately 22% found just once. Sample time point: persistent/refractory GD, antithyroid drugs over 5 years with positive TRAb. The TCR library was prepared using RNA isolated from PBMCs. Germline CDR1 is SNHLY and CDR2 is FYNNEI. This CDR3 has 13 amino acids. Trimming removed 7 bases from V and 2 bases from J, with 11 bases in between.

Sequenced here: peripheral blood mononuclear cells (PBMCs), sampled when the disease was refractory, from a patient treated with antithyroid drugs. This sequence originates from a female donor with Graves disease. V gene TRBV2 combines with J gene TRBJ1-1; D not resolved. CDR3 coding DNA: TGTGCCAGCACACAACTTATTAACACTGAAGCTTTCTTT. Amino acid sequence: CASTQLINTEAFF.